These 15 T cell receptor beta chains were all obtained from the same sample, sequenced in a study of regulatory T cells in long-lasting Graves disease. Building of the TCR beta libraries involved iRepertoire HTBI primers and Arm-PCR of CDR3 regions. TCRdb passed the multiplex PCR reads through MiXCR, listing each CDR3 protein once. The repertoire includes 300,000 to 400,000 distinct CDR3 sequences, over 15% of them detected once, and 25% to 30% sits in the top ten. Time point in this sample: newly diagnosed GD, antithyroid drugs for less than 3 months. Extracted RNA from PBMCs served as the source of the TCR library. The same specimen was also included in a second study, on T cells in Graves' hyperthyroidism and ophthalmopathy.

The sample in question was peripheral blood mononuclear cells (PBMCs), obtained at new diagnosis, from a patient treated with antithyroid drugs. These TCRs come from a man aged 40-55 years with Graves disease.

The sample holds many counts of this clonotype. The genes are TRBV3-1 and TRBJ2-1; 14 nucleotides match TRBD2. CDR3 length equals 18 residues. Germline trimming cut 0 bases from V and 4 bases from J; bases unmatched to any gene: 5. CDR1 LGHDT and CDR2 YNNKEL come from the germline V gene (reference sequence). CDR3 residues: CASSQDWRLAGGYNEQFF. The CDR3 DNA reads TGTGCCAGCAGCCAAGATTGGAGACTAGCGGGGGGGTACAATGAGCAGTTCTTC.

The chain combines TRBV5-6 with TRBJ2-5; D is perhaps TRBD1 or TRBD2 (6 bases each). The V and J ends lost 0 bases and 5 bases respectively, with 14 bases between them. The CDR3 spans 15 residues. CDR1 and CDR2 from the germline V gene are SGHDT and YYEEEE. CDR3 sequence reads: CASSLAYREAETQYF. CDR3 DNA sequence: TGTGCCAGCAGCTTGGCCTACAGGGAGGCGGAGACCCAGTACTTC.

This clonotype was observed many times. The chain uses TRBV5-1 and TRBJ2-7; TRBD1 is a possible D gene (6 bases). Trimming pared 0 bases from V and 1 base from J, leaving 11 bases between. This CDR3 region has 15 residues. Germline V gene sequence: CDR1 SGHRS, CDR2 YFSETQ. CDR3 bases: TGCGCCAGCAGCTTGGTAACAGGGCGATCCTACGAGCAGTACTTC. The encoded protein is CASSLVTGRSYEQYF.

This clonotype was counted many times. V and J are TRBV28 and TRBJ2-1; 9 bases fit TRBD1. The CDR3 loop spans 15 amino acids. V shed 6 bases, J shed 9 bases, and the junction held 12 bases outside the gene matches. Germline CDR1 reads MDHEN; CDR2 reads SYDVKM. In DNA, the CDR3 is TGTGCCAGCAGCTCCGGGACAGGGAGTCTTGGTGAGCAGTTCTTC. Translation gives CASSSGTGSLGEQFF.

This chain links TRBV5-1 with TRBJ2-2; a weak D match, TRBD2 (6 bases). Trimming shortened V by 0 bases and J by 0 bases, and 9 bases separated the two germline ends. The CDR3 covers 16 residues. CDR1 is SGHRS, CDR2 YFSETQ, per germline. The chain's CDR3 is CASSLVTGANTGELFF. CDR3 coding DNA: TGCGCCAGCAGCTTGGTGACGGGGGCGAACACCGGGGAGCTGTTTTTT.

The chain uses TRBV5-1 and TRBJ1-2; D may be TRBD1 (5 bases). CDR3 length: 15 residues. Germline CDR1 reads SGHRS; CDR2 reads YFSETQ. Trimming removed 4 bases at V and 2 bases at J, with 15 bases between. The CDR3 region has the DNA TGCGCCAGCAGCGGAGACAGTAGCTGGAACTATGGCTACACCTTC. This translates into CASSGDSSWNYGYTF.

This clonotype was found many times. J is TRBJ2-2 and V is TRBV5-1; D gene ambiguous. The CDR3 sequence is 14 residues long. Trimming shortened V by 0 bases and J by 8 bases, and 11 bases separated the two germline ends. Germline loops: CDR1 SGHRS, CDR2 YFSETQ. The CDR3 DNA follows: TGCGCCAGCAGCTTGGCTATTGTTCAAGGGGAGCTGTTTTTT. It encodes CASSLAIVQGELFF.

This clonotype was seen repeatedly, ten times or more. The chain is built from TRBV12-3 or TRBV12-4 and TRBJ1-5; a possible D gene is TRBD1 (5 bases). V gave up 4 bases and J gave up 9 bases, with 10 bases separating them. There are 12 residues in the CDR3. The CDR3 protein is CASSWGSPPQHF. Written as DNA, the CDR3 is TGTGCCAGCAGTTGGGGGTCCCCGCCCCAGCATTTT.

The J gene is TRBJ2-3, the V gene TRBV24-1; 7 bases map to TRBD1. Losses at the gene ends were 4 bases for V and 3 bases for J; bases not matched to a gene: 12. Germline CDR1 is KGHDR and CDR2 is SFDVKD. This CDR3 spans 17 amino acids. The CDR3 region has the DNA TGTGCCACCAGTGAGTCCCCCGGCAGGGGACAGACAGATACGCAGTATTTT. Translated: CATSESPGRGQTDTQYF.

This clonotype has at least ten counts. The V and J genes are TRBV10-3 and TRBJ1-4, with unresolved D. V dropped 8 bases and J dropped 8 bases, with 18 bases sitting between them. Germline assignment: CDR1 ENHRY and CDR2 SYGVKD. The CDR3 loop spans 14 amino acids. The CDR3 DNA reads as TGTGCCATCGGAGCGGGGAGGTCTGGAGAAAAACTGTTTTTT. Amino acid sequence: CAIGAGRSGEKLFF.

This clonotype was found many times. The chain uses TRBV11-3 and TRBJ1-1; D is possibly TRBD1 (5 bases). CDR3 size: 15 residues. Germline CDR1 and CDR2: SGHNT and YENEEA. V was pared by 4 bases and J by 10 bases, with 22 bases between. The CDR3 spells CASSSPPGTAGGAFF. The CDR3 DNA is TGTGCCAGCAGCTCCCCCCCCGGGACCGCCGGTGGAGCTTTCTTT.

This clonotype was seen a handful of times. V gene TRBV10-3 combines with J gene TRBJ2-5; D unresolved. CDR1 is ENHRY and CDR2 is SYGVKD in the germline V gene. V lost 2 bases, J lost 4 bases, and 14 bases lay in between. The CDR3 has 15 amino acids. CDR3 loop: CAISEPPGQAETQYF. CDR3 sequence (DNA): TGTGCCATCAGTGAGCCCCCCGGTCAGGCAGAGACCCAGTACTTC.

This clonotype was counted at least ten times. The junction departs from the called germline gene at one end, perhaps through a read error. The rearrangement joins TRBV5-1 to TRBJ2-3; D is perhaps TRBD2 (5 bases). CDR1 SGHRS and CDR2 YFSETQ come from the germline V gene. The CDR3 has 16 residues. CDR3 residues: CASSPRPGLSTDTQYF. The CDR3 nucleotides are TGTGCCAGCAGCCCACGTCCGGGATTGAGCACAGATACGCAGTATTTT.

This clonotype was detected many times. The rearrangement uses TRBV4-3 and TRBJ2-4; 7 nucleotides match TRBD1. From germline, CDR1 is LGHNA and CDR2 YSLEER. The J segment lost 1 base and the V segment lost 3 bases, leaving 6 bases of the junction unmatched. The CDR3 totals 16 residues. Written as DNA, the CDR3 is TGCGCCAGCAGCCAGTCGACAGGGACGGCCAAAAACATTCAGTACTTC. It is translated as CASSQSTGTAKNIQYF.

This clonotype was recorded many times. The chain recombines TRBV7-2 with TRBJ2-3, with D perhaps being TRBD1 or TRBD2 (5 bases each). In germline, CDR1 is SGHTA, CDR2 FQGNSA. This CDR3 contains 14 residues. Trimming pared 4 bases from V and 6 bases from J, leaving 14 bases between. The CDR3 region has the DNA TGTGCCAGCAGCTCTAGGGGACCCGAGGATACGCAGTATTTT. This encodes CASSSRGPEDTQYF.